This T cell receptor beta chain was observed in a study of regulatory T cells in long-lasting Graves disease. The ends were cut back, 1 base at V and 12 bases at J, with 13 bases in the middle. This CDR3 comprises 13 residues. Germline loops: CDR1 DFQATT, CDR2 SNEGSKA (reference sequence). Building of the TCR beta libraries involved iRepertoire HTBI primers and Arm-PCR of CDR3 regions. TCRdb analysed the multiplex PCR reads with MiXCR anew, one entry per CDR3 protein. The sample yields approximately 350,000 distinct CDR3 sequences, roughly 24% seen once. Sample time point: persistent/refractory GD, antithyroid drugs over 5 years with positive TRAb. PBMCs provided the RNA from which the TCR library was made.

This sequence joins TRBV20-1 and TRBJ1-6; D gene unclear. Source: peripheral blood mononuclear cells (PBMCs), taken when the disease was refractory, from a patient treated with antithyroid drugs. This sequence was found in a woman aged 40 to 49 with Graves disease. The CDR3 DNA sequence: TGCAGTGCTAGAGCTGACGAGCCTAGACCCCTCCACTTT. It yields the protein CSARADEPRPLHF.